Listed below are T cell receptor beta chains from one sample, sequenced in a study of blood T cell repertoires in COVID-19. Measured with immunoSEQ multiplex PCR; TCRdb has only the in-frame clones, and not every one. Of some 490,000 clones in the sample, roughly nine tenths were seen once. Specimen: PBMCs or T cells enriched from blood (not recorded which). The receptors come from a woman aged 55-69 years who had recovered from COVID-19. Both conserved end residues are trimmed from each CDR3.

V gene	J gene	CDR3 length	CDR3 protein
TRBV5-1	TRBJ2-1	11	ASSYTGVDEQF
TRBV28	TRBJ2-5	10	ASSREVGTQY
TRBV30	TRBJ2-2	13	AWSRTALNTGELF
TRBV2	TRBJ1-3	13	ASRQGTETGNTIY
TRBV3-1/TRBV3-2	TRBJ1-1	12	ASSHAGSFTEAF
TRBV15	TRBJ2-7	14	ATSRDVYSGNYEQY
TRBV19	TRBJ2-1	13	ASSRSRGDYNEQF
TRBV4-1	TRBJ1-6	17	ASSQEPLRSTSYNSPLH
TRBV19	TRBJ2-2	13	ASSIGLAGTGELF
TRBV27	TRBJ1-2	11	ASSWRPGYGYT
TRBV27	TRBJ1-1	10	ASSTDRGRAF
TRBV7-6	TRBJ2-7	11	ASSITGGDEQY
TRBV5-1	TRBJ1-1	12	ASSLWAGSTEAF
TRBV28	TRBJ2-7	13	ASSFGDRETYEQY
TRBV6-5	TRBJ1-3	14	ASSYRDRDSPTEIY
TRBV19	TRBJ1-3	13	ASTPRGLWGNTIY
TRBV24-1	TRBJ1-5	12	ATSDSRQVWPQH
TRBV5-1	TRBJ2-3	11	ASSRRTTDTQY
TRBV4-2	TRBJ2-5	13	ASSQVAGTQETQY
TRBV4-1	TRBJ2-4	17	ASSQSTGGELVGKNIQY
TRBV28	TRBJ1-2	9	ASSLQGGYT
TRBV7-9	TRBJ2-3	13	ASSLMAGDTDTQY
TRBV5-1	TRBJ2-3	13	ASGRTSVSTDTQY